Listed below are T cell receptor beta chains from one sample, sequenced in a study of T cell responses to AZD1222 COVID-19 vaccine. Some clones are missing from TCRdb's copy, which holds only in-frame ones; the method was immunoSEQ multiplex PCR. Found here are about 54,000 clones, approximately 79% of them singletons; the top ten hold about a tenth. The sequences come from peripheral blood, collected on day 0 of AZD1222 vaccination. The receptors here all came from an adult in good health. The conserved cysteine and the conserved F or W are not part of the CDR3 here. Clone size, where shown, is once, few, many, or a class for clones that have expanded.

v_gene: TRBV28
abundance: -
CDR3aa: ASSRVREENEKLF

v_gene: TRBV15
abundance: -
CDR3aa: ATSRSYTGELF

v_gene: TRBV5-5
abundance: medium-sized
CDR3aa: ASSPIAASYEQY

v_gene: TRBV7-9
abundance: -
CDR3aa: ASSLESLAGVEETQY

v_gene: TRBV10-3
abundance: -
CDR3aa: AIMTAQNYGYT

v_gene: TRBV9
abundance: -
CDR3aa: ASSVGGTGLAYEQY

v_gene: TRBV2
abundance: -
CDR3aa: ASRGRHASSGANVLT

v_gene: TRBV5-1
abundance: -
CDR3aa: ASSLGQSGSYNSPLH

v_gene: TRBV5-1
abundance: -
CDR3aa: ASSTTGTSYGYT

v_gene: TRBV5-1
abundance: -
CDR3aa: ASSPPEGLAGSTDTQY

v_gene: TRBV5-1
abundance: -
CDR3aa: ASSLAAGSGANVLT

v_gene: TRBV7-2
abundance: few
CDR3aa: ASSLAPRDRGYT

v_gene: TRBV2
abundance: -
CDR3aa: ASSVSGGRAEAF

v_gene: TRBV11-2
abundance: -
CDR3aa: ASSLANPLNGRAF

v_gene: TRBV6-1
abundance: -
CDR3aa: ASSELTGQPQH

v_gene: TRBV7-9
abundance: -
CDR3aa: ASSPLNEQY

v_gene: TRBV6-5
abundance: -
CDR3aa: ASRLTQGLSEKLF

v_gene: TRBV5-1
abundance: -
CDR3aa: ASSLRLAGMNTQY

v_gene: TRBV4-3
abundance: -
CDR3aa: ASSQEFGSPLH

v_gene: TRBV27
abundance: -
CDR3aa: ASRATVYNSPLH

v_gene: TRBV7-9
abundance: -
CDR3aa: ASSRDGTSGYT

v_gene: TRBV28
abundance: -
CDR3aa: ASKGGGRTTNEQF

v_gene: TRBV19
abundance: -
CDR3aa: ASSTRTGASYEQY

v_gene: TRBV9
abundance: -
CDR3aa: ASSVGGKNEKLF

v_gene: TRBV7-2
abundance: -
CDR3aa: ASSSGQDLYSGYT

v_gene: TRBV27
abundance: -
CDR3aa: ASSRLGGLEKLF

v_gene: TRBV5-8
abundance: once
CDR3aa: ASSLGTGETSTDTQY

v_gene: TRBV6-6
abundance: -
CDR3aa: ASIKGEVTTEAF

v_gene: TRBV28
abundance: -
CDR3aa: ASSLQKSYNEQF

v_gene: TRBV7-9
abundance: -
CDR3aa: ASAMAPNTEAF

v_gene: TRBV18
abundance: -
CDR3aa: ASSPDAGSYEQY

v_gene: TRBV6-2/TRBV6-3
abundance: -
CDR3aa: ASSYGQLNTEAF